Sequencing of this T cell receptor (beta chain) was carried out in a study of cytomegalovirus exposure and HLA in healthy donors. CDR3 length equals 16 residues. Vbeta (60) and Jbeta (13) primers were used in the PCR. Only in-frame clones appear in the TCRdb table, and some are missing; sequencing was by immunoSEQ multiplex PCR. The sample includes 55,000 to 70,000 clones, 86% of them seen just once. The sample consisted of PBMCs. J is TRBJ2-3 and V is TRBV21-1; the table names TRBD2, a call not compared with the DNA. TRBV21-1 is a known pseudogene. The clonotype comes from a woman aged 25 to 45 in good health and CMV-seronegative. The CDR3 loop is CASSKIGGHWTDTQYF. The DNA for the CDR3 is TGTGCCAGCAGCAAAATCGGCGGGCATTGGACAGATACGCAGTATTTT.